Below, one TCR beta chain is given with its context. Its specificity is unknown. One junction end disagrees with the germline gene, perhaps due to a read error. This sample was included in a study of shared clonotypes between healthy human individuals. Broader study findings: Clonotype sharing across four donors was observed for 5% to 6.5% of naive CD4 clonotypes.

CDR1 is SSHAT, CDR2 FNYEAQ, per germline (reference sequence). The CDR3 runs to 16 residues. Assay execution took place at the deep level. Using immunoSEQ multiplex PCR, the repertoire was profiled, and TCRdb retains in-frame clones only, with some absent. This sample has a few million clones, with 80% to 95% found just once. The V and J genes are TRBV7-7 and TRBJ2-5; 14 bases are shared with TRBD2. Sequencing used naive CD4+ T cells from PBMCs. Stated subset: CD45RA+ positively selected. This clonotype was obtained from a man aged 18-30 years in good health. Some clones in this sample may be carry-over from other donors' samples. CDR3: CASSLGWGLAGETQHF. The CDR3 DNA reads TGTGCCAGCAGCTTAGGGTGGGGACTAGCGGGAGAGACCCAGCACTTC.